This is a list of T cell receptor beta chains from one sample in a study of T cell repertoires in cytomegalovirus infection. Each CDR3 protein gets one entry after TCRdb re-called the reads with MiXCR. This sample has 170,000 or so distinct CDR3 sequences, with 17% found just once. Sequenced material: CD8+ T cells from PBMCs. The source of these receptors is a human donor in good health (CMV status not recorded). Some clones in this sample may be carry-over from other donors' samples. Both conserved end residues are part of each CDR3.

TRBV28	TRBJ1-2	CASSPTSGPGYGYTF
TRBV7-6	TRBJ2-1	CASSQGRPGTSGTSSYNEQFF
TRBV5-4	TRBJ2-1	CASSFNRDNEQFF
TRBV27	TRBJ2-1	CASSVGTGGNEQFF
TRBV7-3	TRBJ1-4	CASSLMGESTNEKLFF
TRBV28	TRBJ1-2	CASSSSWDLTPTGYTF
TRBV7-9	TRBJ2-7	CASSSTNRGSYEQYF
TRBV7-9	TRBJ2-7	CASSTPRDRTYEQYF
TRBV30	TRBJ2-6	CAWSTRDSGANVLTF
TRBV30	TRBJ1-1	CAWGGVNTEAFF
TRBV6-4	TRBJ2-1	CATKDREGGEQFF
TRBV10-1	TRBJ2-1	CASSVTGTNEQFF
TRBV5-6	TRBJ2-1	CASSSGPTSSYNEQFF
TRBV12-3/TRBV12-4	TRBJ2-3	CASSFGGNAWGYF
TRBV29-1	TRBJ2-2	CSVLGRGDPKLSTGELFF
TRBV11-2	TRBJ1-1	CASSLGSGGLNTEAFF
TRBV7-9	TRBJ2-7	CASSRPRAAYEQYF
TRBV19	TRBJ2-6	CASSLGVFAISGANVLTF
TRBV12-3/TRBV12-4	TRBJ2-5	CASMGQLQETQYF
TRBV2	TRBJ2-7	CASSDYRGSYEQYF
TRBV20-1	TRBJ2-7	CSAGWGGPYEQYF
TRBV10-3	TRBJ2-2	CAISESREFAGELFF
TRBV7-9	TRBJ1-4	CASSLSHGTGSGNEKLFF
TRBV19	TRBJ2-7	CASSIPGQASYEQYF
TRBV20-1	TRBJ1-4	CSAVSWTTNEKLFF
TRBV25-1	TRBJ2-2	CASSDRDRNTGELFF
TRBV7-3	TRBJ1-1	CASSLRPITLNTEAFF
TRBV5-3	TRBJ1-5	CASSFGQTNQPQHF
TRBV11-1	TRBJ1-1	CASSLWGLNTEAFF
TRBV2	TRBJ1-2	CASSPGQSHYGYTF
TRBV11-2	TRBJ2-7	CASSSPGLAGHEQYF
TRBV6-6	TRBJ2-7	CASSYYFLAGSSYEQYF
TRBV28	TRBJ1-1	CATNGGDRDTEAFF